These 11 T cell receptor beta chains came from one sample sequenced in a study of cytomegalovirus exposure and HLA in healthy donors. Amplification used 60 Vbeta primers and 13 Jbeta primers. Data came from immunoSEQ multiplex PCR; TCRdb stores just in-frame clones and leaves some out. The sample carries 110,000 to 150,000 clones, roughly three quarters recorded once. Sequenced material: PBMCs. These receptors all come from a woman aged 25 to 39 in good health and CMV-seronegative.

There are a few counts of this clone. The missing conserved phenylalanine or tryptophan at the end of this CDR3 makes a read error likely. The limits of the CDR3 on the DNA are not certain, so only TCRdb's listed CDR3 is given. This chain uses TRBV11-2 with TRBJ1-2; the table's D gene call, TRBD1, was not cross checked with the DNA. Germline lookup yields CDR1 SGHAT and CDR2 FQNNGV. Counting both end residues, the CDR3 totals 9 amino acids. The CDR3 here is CASSVTGTA.

V gene TRBV21-1 combines with J gene TRBJ2-3; TRBD2 is the table's D call and was not checked against the DNA. TRBV21-1 is deemed a pseudogene. The CDR3 extends over 13 amino acids. CDR3 loop: CAGIAGGPDTQYF. As DNA, the CDR3 is TGTGCCGGAATAGCGGGGGGCCCAGATACGCAGTATTTT.

This chain connects TRBV10-1 to TRBJ2-5, with TRBD1 matching 9 bases. The J call could be wrong; TRBJ2-7 is a better fit for the DNA end. CDR1 is WNHNN and CDR2 is SYGVQD in the germline V gene (reference sequence). This CDR3 contains 14 residues. CDR3 DNA sequence: TGCGCCAGCAGTGAGGGACAGGGGACGGGCGAGCAGTACTTC. Protein: CASSEGQGTGEQYF.

The rearrangement joins TRBV7-6 to TRBJ1-1; possibly TRBD1 for D (5 bases). Trimming removed 2 bases at V and 1 base at J, with 11 bases between. Per germline, CDR1 SGHVS and CDR2 FNYEAQ. The CDR3 has 15 amino acids. CDR3 sequence reads: CASSLLGAGNTEAFF. The DNA of the CDR3 is TGTGCCAGCAGCTTATTAGGGGCAGGGAACACTGAAGCTTTCTTT.

The J gene is TRBJ2-2, the V gene TRBV29-1, with 7 bases that match TRBD1. With 6 bases clipped from V and 7 bases from J, the junction kept 2 bases outside the gene matches. CDR3 length equals 11 residues. From germline, CDR1 is SQVTM and CDR2 ANQGSEA. The CDR3 coding sequence is TGCAGCGTCGACAGGGACGGGGAGCTGTTTTTT. Protein product: CSVDRDGELFF.

This clone was counted a single time. The chain has TRBV10-1 and TRBJ2-1; D might be TRBD1 (5 bases). CDR3 length: 15 amino acids. Trimming removed 2 bases at V and 7 bases at J, with 15 bases between. Germline CDR1 reads WNHNN; CDR2 reads SYGVQD (reference sequence). CDR3 in amino acids: CASSEPQVRENEQFF. CDR3 nucleotides: TGCGCCAGCAGTGAGCCACAGGTTCGAGAGAATGAGCAGTTCTTC.

This clone was counted a few times. The rearrangement uses TRBV7-8 and TRBJ2-5; weak D call: TRBD2 (6 bases). V was shortened by 3 bases and J by 6 bases, with 14 bases between the two germline ends. CDR3 size: 14 residues. Germline V lookup: CDR1 SGHVS, CDR2 FQNEAQ. This CDR3 reads CASSFLGTLKTQYF. The CDR3 DNA reads as TGTGCCAGCAGCTTCCTCGGGACTCTGAAGACCCAGTACTTC. The full variable domain, its missing parts supplied by reference TRBV7-8 and TRBJ2-5, is GAGVSQSPRYKVAKRGQDVALRCDPISGHVSLFWYQQALGQGPEFLTYFQNEAQLDKSGLPSDRFFAERPEGSVSTLKIQRTQQEDSAVYLCASSFLGTLKTQYFGPGTRLLVL.

The rearrangement links TRBV5-4 to TRBJ2-7; a weak D match, TRBD1 (5 bases). This CDR3 comprises 13 residues. The V gene lost 2 bases and the J gene lost 6 bases, with 12 bases spanning the gap. Germline V gene sequence: CDR1 SGHNT, CDR2 YYREEE (reference sequence). The CDR3 loop reads CASSFMGRAEQYF. The CDR3 region has the DNA TGTGCCAGCAGCTTCATGGGCAGGGCCGAGCAGTACTTC. The full variable domain, rest sourced from reference TRBV5-4 and TRBJ2-7, is ETGVTQSPTHLIKTRGQQVTLRCSSQSGHNTVSWYQQALGQGPQFIFQYYREEENGRGNFPPRFSGLQFPNYSSELNVNALELDDSALYLCASSFMGRAEQYFGPGTRLTVT.

This clone has a handful of counts. The chain couples TRBV29-1 to TRBJ2-5; 10 bases are shared with TRBD2. The junction had 6 bases not matched to a gene; V was cut back by 6 bases and J by 2 bases. Per the germline V gene, CDR1 is SQVTM and CDR2 is ANQGSEA. The CDR3 runs 14 residues. CDR3 sequence (DNA): TGCAGCGTGGTGGGACTAGCGAATCAAGAGACCCAGTACTTC. It translates to CSVVGLANQETQYF.

The chain has TRBV5-6 and TRBJ1-5; TRBD1 aligns across 8 bases. The CDR3 spans 16 residues. V was pared by 2 bases and J by 0 bases, with 4 bases of the junction left unmatched. Germline CDR1 SGHDT, CDR2 YYEEEE. Written as DNA, the CDR3 is TGTGCCAGCAGCTTAAGGACAGGGAATAGCAATCAGCCCCAGCATTTT. It yields the protein CASSLRTGNSNQPQHF.

This chain connects TRBV7-3 to TRBJ2-5, with 7 bases identical to TRBD2. CDR3 length: 15 amino acids. Germline lookup yields CDR1 SGHTA and CDR2 FQGTGA. The junction had 6 bases not matched to a gene; V was cut back by 2 bases and J by 3 bases. CDR3 bases: TGTGCCAGCAGCTTATTTCTTGGGGGGGAAGAGACCCAGTACTTC. It translates to CASSLFLGGEETQYF.